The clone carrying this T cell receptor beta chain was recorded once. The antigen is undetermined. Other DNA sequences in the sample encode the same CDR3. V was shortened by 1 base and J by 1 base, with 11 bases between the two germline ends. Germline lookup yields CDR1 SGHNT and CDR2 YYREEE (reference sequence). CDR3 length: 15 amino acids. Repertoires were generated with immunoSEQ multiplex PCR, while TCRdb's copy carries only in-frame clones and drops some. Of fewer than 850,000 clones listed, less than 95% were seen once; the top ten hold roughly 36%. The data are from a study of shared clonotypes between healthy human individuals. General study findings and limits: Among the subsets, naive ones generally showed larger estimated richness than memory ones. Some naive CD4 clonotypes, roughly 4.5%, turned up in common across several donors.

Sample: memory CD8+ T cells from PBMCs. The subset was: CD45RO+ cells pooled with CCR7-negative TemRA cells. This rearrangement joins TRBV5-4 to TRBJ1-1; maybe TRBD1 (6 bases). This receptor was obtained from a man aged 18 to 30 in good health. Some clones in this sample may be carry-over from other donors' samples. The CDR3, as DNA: TGTGCCAGCAGCTTGTGGGGGGCCGGGAACACTGAAGCTTTCTTT. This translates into CASSLWGAGNTEAFF.